Each of the 18 T cell receptor beta chains below was sequenced from the same sample in a study of OX40 agonist ivuxolimab in advanced cancers. TCRdb's table, derived via immunoSEQ multiplex PCR, lists solely in-frame clones and lacks some. The table shows approximately 28,000 clones, with roughly 92% occurring only once. The specimen comprised CD4+ or CD8+ T cells sorted from blood, sampled in a trial of the OX40 agonist ivuxolimab. Receptors originate from an adult with an advanced solid tumor such as melanoma, head and neck, liver or kidney cancer.

The rearrangement uses TRBV5-6 and TRBJ2-7; TRBD1 might be the D (5 bases). This CDR3 comprises 13 residues. V was cut by 3 bases and J by 3 bases, with 10 bases left in between. Germline lookup yields CDR1 SGHDT and CDR2 YYEEEE. In DNA, the CDR3 is TGTGCCAGCAGCTGGACACAGAGCTACGAGCAGTACTTC. Protein product: CASSWTQSYEQYF.

This chain's CDR3 is CASSYSGARPYNEQFF. CDR3 bases: TGTGCCAGCAGTTATAGCGGGGCACGACCCTACAATGAGCAGTTCTTC. V usage is TRBV28 and J usage is TRBJ2-1; 8 nucleotides align to TRBD2. This CDR3 has 16 amino acids. J lost 2 bases, V lost 4 bases, and 7 bases had no gene match. Germline CDR1 is MDHEN and CDR2 is SYDVKM. The whole variable domain, filled in from reference TRBV28 and TRBJ2-1, reads DVKVTQSSRYLVKRTGEKVFLECVQDMDHENMFWYRQDPGLGLRLIYFSYDVKMKEKGDIPEGYSVSREKKERFSLILESASTNQTSMYLCASSYSGARPYNEQFFGPGTRLTVL.

The chain carries TRBV19 and TRBJ2-5; the match to TRBD1 covers 9 bases. The CDR3 sequence is 15 residues long. Germline trimming cut 5 bases from V and 1 base from J; bases unmatched to any gene: 5. The germline CDR1 and CDR2 sequences are LNHDA and SQIVND (reference sequence). CDR3 nucleotide sequence: TGTGCCAGTAGTGGAGAGACAGGGGGCCAAGAGACCCAGTACTTC. Translation: CASSGETGGQETQYF.

The J gene is TRBJ2-2, the V gene TRBV4-1; 7 bases are a match to TRBD1. The CDR3 totals 16 residues. Germline V lookup: CDR1 MGHRA, CDR2 YSYEKL. V lost 1 base to trimming and J lost 6 bases; unmatched junction nucleotides: 8. The CDR3 DNA follows: TGCGCCAGCAGCCAAGTTAGTACAGGGGTTGCCGGGGAGCTGTTTTTT. Translation gives CASSQVSTGVAGELFF.

V is TRBV5-8 and J is TRBJ1-5, with 7 bases matching TRBD1. Germline CDR1 reads SGHTS; CDR2 reads YDEGEE. This CDR3 has 15 residues. The junction had 8 bases not matched to a gene; V was cut back by 3 bases and J by 5 bases. The CDR3 protein is CASSSDREEDQPQHF. CDR3 DNA sequence: TGTGCCAGCAGCTCCGACAGGGAAGAAGATCAGCCCCAGCATTTT. Drawing the rest from reference TRBV5-8 and TRBJ1-5, the complete variable domain is EAGVTQSPTHLIKTRGQQATLRCSPISGHTSVYWYQQALGLGLQFLLWYDEGEERNRGNFPPRFSGRQFPNYSSELNVNALELEDSALYLCASSSDREEDQPQHFGDGTRLSIL.

The V call is TRBV4-3, the J call TRBJ1-2; possible D gene TRBD1, 5 bases. The CDR3 length is 15 residues. Per the germline V gene, CDR1 is LGHNA and CDR2 is YSLEER. Between the trimmed V and J ends, which lost 0 bases and 3 bases, there was a span of 11 bases. CDR3 protein: CASSQDGTGHYGYTF. CDR3 bases: TGCGCCAGCAGCCAAGATGGGACGGGCCACTATGGCTACACCTTC.

V gene TRBV7-7 combines with J gene TRBJ1-2; TRBD1 is a possible D gene (6 bases). The CDR3 sequence is 16 residues long. The germline gives CDR1 SSHAT, CDR2 FNYEAQ (reference sequence). V was shortened by 5 bases and J by 0 bases, with 16 bases between the two germline ends. The chain's CDR3 is CASSPLRGTANYGYTF. The DNA for the CDR3 is TGTGCCAGCAGCCCGTTAAGGGGGACGGCTAACTATGGCTACACCTTC.

The chain recombines TRBV27 with TRBJ2-7, with D uncertain. From germline, CDR1 is MNHEY and CDR2 SMNVEV (reference sequence). The ends were cut back, 6 bases at V and 2 bases at J, with 14 bases in the middle. CDR3 length: 14 residues. The CDR3: CASSPSPTPYEQYF. The CDR3 bases are TGTGCCAGCAGCCCCAGTCCGACTCCCTACGAGCAGTACTTC.

The gene calls are TRBV15 and TRBJ2-7; maybe TRBD1 (6 bases). The germline CDR1 and CDR2 sequences are LNHNV and YYDKDF (reference sequence). This CDR3 is 15 amino acids long. V gave up 5 bases and J gave up 7 bases, with 21 bases separating them. CDR3: CATSQDRTPLGEQYF. As DNA, the CDR3 is TGTGCCACCAGCCAAGACAGGACTCCCTTGGGGGAGCAGTACTTC.

The chain couples TRBV27 to TRBJ2-7, with TRBD1 matching 12 bases. CDR3 length: 15 amino acids. The ends lost 5 bases at V and 1 base at J; junction bases unmatched: 3. CDR1 and CDR2 (germline): MNHEY, SMNVEV (reference sequence). CDR3 sequence reads: CASSMGQGASYEQYF. The CDR3 DNA is TGTGCCAGCAGTATGGGACAGGGGGCGTCCTACGAGCAGTACTTC.

This chain links TRBV28 with TRBJ2-7, with 9 bases fitting TRBD2. Germline CDR1 and CDR2: MDHEN and SYDVKM. The CDR3 sequence is 14 residues long. The J segment lost 6 bases and the V segment lost 6 bases, leaving 9 bases of the junction unmatched. The CDR3 DNA reads as TGTGCCAGCAGAAGCTTAGCGGGAGTCGGCGAGCAGTACTTC. It encodes CASRSLAGVGEQYF. The variable domain in full, with the rest retrieved from reference TRBV28 and TRBJ2-7, is DVKVTQSSRYLVKRTGEKVFLECVQDMDHENMFWYRQDPGLGLRLIYFSYDVKMKEKGDIPEGYSVSREKKERFSLILESASTNQTSMYLCASRSLAGVGEQYFGPGTRLTVT.

The chain joins TRBV7-9 to TRBJ1-1; 8 nucleotides align to TRBD1. Germline V gene lookup returns CDR1 SEHNR and CDR2 FQNEAQ (reference sequence). Trimming took 4 bases from V and 6 from J; bases not matched to a gene: 10. There are 15 residues in the CDR3. CDR3 residues: CASSSPTGVISEAFF. In DNA, the CDR3 is TGTGCCAGCAGCTCACCGACAGGGGTTATATCTGAAGCTTTCTTT.

The chain has TRBV9 and TRBJ1-5; weak D call: TRBD1 (6 bases). The CDR3 is 15 residues long. In germline, CDR1 is SGDLS, CDR2 YYNGEE. Trimming stripped 4 bases from V and 3 bases from J, with 14 bases between. The CDR3 here is CASSIGGGDNQPQHF. Here the CDR3 DNA reads TGTGCCAGCAGCATCGGAGGGGGGGACAATCAGCCCCAGCATTTT. The full variable domain, its missing parts supplied by reference TRBV9 and TRBJ1-5, is DSGVTQTPKHLITATGQRVTLRCSPRSGDLSVYWYQQSLDQGLQFLIQYYNGEERAKGNILERFSAQQFPDLHSELNLSSLELGDSALYFCASSIGGGDNQPQHFGDGTRLSIL.

This clone was found once. CDR3 in DNA: TGTGCCAGCAGCGTAGCAGAAACAGAGCAGTTCTTC. Translation gives CASSVAETEQFF. V is TRBV9 and J is TRBJ2-1; D unclear. The V end was cut by 0 bases, the J end by 10 bases, with 8 bases between. Germline V gives CDR1 SGDLS, CDR2 YYNGEE. The CDR3 loop spans 12 amino acids.

The DNA for the CDR3 is TGCGCCAGCAGCCAGGGACAGGGTCAGCCCCAGCATTTT. Amino acid sequence: CASSQGQGQPQHF. The chain recombines TRBV4-3 with TRBJ1-5; 9 bases are shared with TRBD1. The J segment lost 6 bases and the V segment lost 3 bases, leaving 0 bases of the junction unmatched. The CDR3 is made up of 13 amino acids. Germline values: CDR1 LGHNA, CDR2 YSLEER.

The chain joins TRBV7-6 to TRBJ1-1; D may be TRBD1 (5 bases). Germline V gene sequence: CDR1 SGHVS, CDR2 FNYEAQ. The CDR3 length is 16 residues. Trimming cost V 1 base and J 3 bases, with 15 bases left between them. The CDR3, as DNA: TGTGCCAGCAGCTTAGAAGAAGAAGGGACGGACACTGAAGCTTTCTTT. Protein: CASSLEEEGTDTEAFF.

This chain connects TRBV19 to TRBJ2-7; the D is unclear. Germline lookup yields CDR1 LNHDA and CDR2 SQIVND (reference sequence). The ends were cut back, 10 bases at V and 2 bases at J, with 15 bases in the middle. The CDR3 is 13 amino acids. The chain's CDR3 is CATEDGDTYEQYF. As DNA, the CDR3 is TGTGCCACTGAGGACGGTGATACCTACGAGCAGTACTTC.

This clone occurred once. The genes are TRBV28 and TRBJ1-4; 8 nucleotides align to TRBD1. Germline assignment: CDR1 MDHEN and CDR2 SYDVKM. The V gene end was trimmed by 6 bases and the J gene end by 7 bases; junction bases not matched to a gene: 10. The CDR3 covers 15 residues. The CDR3 loop reads CASRETGVVVEKLFF. CDR3 sequence (DNA): TGTGCCAGCAGGGAGACAGGGGTCGTGGTTGAAAAACTGTTTTTT.